The sequence of this T cell receptor beta chain was determined in a study of blood T cells in healthy people across ages. The study isolated at least 6 million PBMCs from each sample. General study findings and limits: Donor CMV status, an unknown factor, possibly confounded changes in expanded clonotypes.

Of note for this clonotype: Its antigen is not known.

The second PCR ran about 6 to 11 cycles with a sample-barcoded 5' primer and J-beta primers. TCRdb itself ran the 5' RACE reads through MiXCR, one entry per CDR3 protein. The repertoire includes fewer than 2 million distinct CDR3 sequences, 30% to 40% of them detected once, and about 23% sits in the top ten. CDR1 and CDR2 (germline): PRHDT, FYEKMQ (reference sequence). CDR3 length equals 14 residues. V lost 1 base and J 1 base, leaving 7 bases between the germline ends. Sequencing was carried out using blood. V is TRBV13 and J is TRBJ2-5; D call uncertain. The sequence came from a human donor in good health. For the CDR3, the DNA is TGTGCCAGCAGCTTAGTCGACTTCCAAGAGACCCAGTACTTC. Protein product: CASSLVDFQETQYF.